These 18 T cell receptor beta chains share one sample of origin, sequenced in a study of blood T cells in healthy people across ages (dated by TCRdb to about 2015). The protocol used for the library was 5' RACE. These reads were obtained on an Illumina HiSeq 2500. The second PCR ran for roughly 6 to 11 cycles and used a J-beta primer mix along with a sample-barcoded 5' primer. The public reads were quality trimmed at Q25 with fastp and then assembled into clones with MiXCR by TCRdb, keeping productive beta chains. Each record represents a unique CDR3 protein, reported with the most common genes and DNA among its rows. Across this sample there are 800,000 to 950,000 distinct CDR3 sequences, with 25% to 30% seen only once. Roughly a tenth of the sample lies in the top ten. This sample was also put to use in a study of T cells of mothers and their children.

The sequenced material came from blood. These receptors were obtained from a woman between 35 and 50 years old in good health.

This clonotype was seen only a few times. The chain uses TRBV5-1 and TRBJ2-3; D is tentatively TRBD1 or TRBD2 (7 bases each). The germline V gene encodes CDR1 SGHRS and CDR2 YFSETQ. V lost 6 bases and J 3 bases, leaving 17 bases between the germline ends. CDR3 size: 15 residues. CDR3 sequence (DNA): TGCGCCAGCACTACGAGGGAGGGGGCAACAGATACGCAGTATTTT. This sequence encodes CASTTREGATDTQYF.

This clonotype has a single count. A single base separates this from a much larger clone, so it may be a read error. This chain joins TRBV5-4 and TRBJ2-7; 7 bases match TRBD2. The CDR3 has 15 residues. V was clipped by 3 bases and J by 0 bases; unmatched bases: 6. Germline values: CDR1 SGHNT, CDR2 YYREEE (reference sequence). The DNA of the CDR3 is TGTGCCAGCAGCTGGGGAGGGATAGGCTCCTACGAGCAGTACTTC. This encodes CASSWGGIGSYEQYF. Variable domain in full (rest from reference TRBV5-4 and TRBJ2-7): ETGVTQSPTHLIKTRGQQVTLRCSSQSGHNTVSWYQQALGQGPQFIFQYYREEENGRGNFPPRFSGLQFPNYSSELNVNALELDDSALYLCASSWGGIGSYEQYFGPGTRLTVT.

This clonotype was recorded at least ten times. This rearrangement joins TRBV20-1 to TRBJ1-5, with D possibly TRBD1 on 5 matching bases. The CDR3 extends over 9 amino acids. In germline, CDR1 is DFQATT, CDR2 SNEGSKA (reference sequence). CDR3 bases: TGCAGCGCAGGGCAGCCCCAGCATTTT. Protein product: CSAGQPQHF.

The chain couples TRBV7-9 to TRBJ2-1, with 11 positions matching TRBD1. Germline loops: CDR1 SEHNR, CDR2 FQNEAQ (reference sequence). The ends lost 7 bases at V and 7 bases at J; junction bases unmatched: 12. CDR3 length: 16 amino acids. CDR3 in DNA: TGTGCCAGCACCCTGTTGTTGGACAGGGGGCAGAATGAGCAGTTCTTC. Encoded protein: CASTLLLDRGQNEQFF.

A remark on this clonotype: One end of the junction is discordant with germline, which a read error may explain. V usage is TRBV28 and J usage is TRBJ2-7; D is ambiguous. Germline CDR1 MDHEN, CDR2 SYDVKM. The CDR3 is made up of 11 amino acids. The DNA for the CDR3 is TGTGCCAGCGGTTTACGGACCGAGCAGTACTTC. It specifies CASGLRTEQYF.

V and J are TRBV7-2 and TRBJ1-4, with 7 bases that match TRBD1. V gave up 8 bases and J gave up 1 base; unmatched junction bases: 10. Per the germline V gene, CDR1 is SGHTA and CDR2 is FQGNSA. The CDR3 extends over 16 amino acids. DNA of the CDR3: TGTGCCAGCTCATCATGGACAGGACAAACTAATGAAAAACTGTTTTTT. This translates into CASSSWTGQTNEKLFF.

The chain employs TRBV6-2 or TRBV6-3 and TRBJ2-7, with no clear D. The length of the CDR3 is 15 residues. V gave up 6 bases and J gave up 0 bases, with 15 bases separating them. Germline CDR1 MNHEY, CDR2 SVGEGT. The CDR3 here is CASSSIAQSSYEQYF. DNA of the CDR3: TGTGCCAGCAGCTCCATAGCCCAGTCCTCCTACGAGCAGTACTTC.

The chain employs TRBV6-6 and TRBJ1-4, with D uncertain. The CDR3 covers 12 residues. Germline V CDR1 and CDR2: MNHNY, SVGAGI (reference sequence). The V end lost 7 bases, the J end lost 5 bases, and 8 bases lay between the germline ends. The CDR3 DNA follows: TGTGCCAGCAATGTAGGGAATGAAAAACTGTTTTTT. Translating it yields CASNVGNEKLFF.

The rearrangement links TRBV5-1 to TRBJ2-1; D not certain. Per the germline V gene, CDR1 is SGHRS and CDR2 is YFSETQ. The CDR3 extends over 15 amino acids. The germline V and J ends were trimmed by 0 bases and 4 bases, with 11 bases remaining between them. CDR3 region: CASSLESGTYNEQFF. CDR3 DNA: TGCGCCAGCAGCTTGGAGTCGGGCACTTACAATGAGCAGTTCTTC. Together with reference TRBV5-1 and TRBJ2-1, the CDR3 gives the full variable domain: KAGVTQTPRYLIKTRGQQVTLSCSPISGHRSVSWYQQTPGQGLQFLFEYFSETQRNKGNFPGRFSGRQFSNSRSEMNVSTLELGDSALYLCASSLESGTYNEQFFGPGTRLTVL.

V is TRBV6-6 and J is TRBJ2-7, with 9 bases lining up with TRBD1. The CDR3 totals 16 residues. Germline trimming cut 0 bases from V and 6 bases from J; bases unmatched to any gene: 9. Germline-derived CDR1 and CDR2 are MNHNY and SVGAGI (reference sequence). The CDR3 DNA reads TGTGCCAGCAGTTACTCGATATCAGACAGGGGGTTCGAGCAGTACTTC. Its protein is CASSYSISDRGFEQYF.

The chain has TRBV11-2 and TRBJ2-2; 9 bases align to TRBD1. Germline CDR1 and CDR2: SGHAT and FQNNGV. The CDR3 has 15 residues. With V trimmed by 3 bases and J by 4 bases, 3 bases remained unmatched. CDR3 region: CASSLGTGRTGELFF. The DNA for the CDR3 is TGTGCCAGCAGCTTGGGGACAGGGCGCACCGGGGAGCTGTTTTTT.

In this sample, this clonotype turned up a few times. V usage is TRBV12-3 or TRBV12-4 and J usage is TRBJ2-5, with D possibly matching TRBD2 (6 bases). Trimming shortened V by 6 bases and J by 5 bases, and 16 bases separated the two germline ends. The CDR3 has 14 residues. In DNA, the CDR3 is TGTGCCAGCAGCGCTTTACTAGCAGACGAGACCCAGTACTTC. Its protein is CASSALLADETQYF.

This clonotype has only a few counts. J is TRBJ2-3 and V is TRBV7-2, with TRBD2 matching 8 bases. CDR3 length: 19 amino acids. With 3 bases clipped from V and 1 base from J, the junction kept 15 bases outside the gene matches. Germline assignment: CDR1 SGHTA and CDR2 FQGNSA. CDR3 protein: CASSLQLVAGRGRTDTQYF. DNA for the CDR3: TGTGCCAGCAGCTTGCAGTTAGTAGCGGGGCGCGGTCGCACAGATACGCAGTATTTT. Looking up the rest from reference TRBV7-2 and TRBJ2-3 gives the full variable domain: GAGVSQSPSNKVTEKGKDVELRCDPISGHTALYWYRQSLGQGLEFLIYFQGNSAPDKSGLPSDRFSAERTGGSVSTLTIQRTQQEDSAVYLCASSLQLVAGRGRTDTQYFGPGTRLTVL.

This clonotype was seen only a few times. Since a much larger clone is just one base distant, this may be a read error. This chain uses TRBV6-4 with TRBJ2-7; no clear D gene. Trimming pared 4 bases from V and 7 bases from J, leaving 14 bases between. The V gene's germline CDR1 is MRHNA and CDR2 SNTAGT. This CDR3 region has 13 residues. The CDR3: CASSATEYNEQYF. The DNA for the CDR3 is TGTGCCAGCAGTGCAACGGAGTACAATGAGCAGTACTTC.

The chain combines TRBV20-1 with TRBJ1-1, with D perhaps TRBD1 (5 bases). Germline V gene sequence: CDR1 DFQATT, CDR2 SNEGSKA (reference sequence). The CDR3 is made up of 13 amino acids. V lost 3 bases and J 4 bases, leaving 12 bases between the germline ends. DNA of the CDR3: TGCAGTGCTAGCAGCCAGGGCGGCACTGAAGCTTTCTTT. Translated, it gives CSASSQGGTEAFF.

This clonotype was detected only a few times. The chain couples TRBV2 to TRBJ1-2; D is ambiguous. Germline V gives CDR1 SNHLY, CDR2 FYNNEI. The CDR3 totals 12 residues. V was pared by 4 bases and J by 8 bases, with 11 bases between. The CDR3 DNA follows: TGTGCCAGCAGTGGGTTGGAGCGGGGCTACACCTTC. Protein sequence: CASSGLERGYTF.

This rearrangement joins TRBV19 to TRBJ2-2; no clear D gene. CDR3 size: 12 residues. Looked up from germline, CDR1 is LNHDA and CDR2 is SQIVND (reference sequence). V lost 6 bases and J lost 6, with 8 bases in between. The CDR3 sequence is CASRERAGELFF. The CDR3 nucleotides read TGTGCCAGTAGAGAACGGGCCGGGGAGCTGTTTTTT.

The chain combines TRBV20-1 with TRBJ1-1, with D possibly being TRBD1 (6 bases). In germline, CDR1 is DFQATT, CDR2 SNEGSKA (reference sequence). The CDR3 has 13 residues. V gave up 4 bases and J gave up 1 base, with 10 bases separating them. In nucleotides, the CDR3 is TGCAGTGCTACCAGACAGGCGAACACTGAAGCTTTCTTT. Translating it yields CSATRQANTEAFF.